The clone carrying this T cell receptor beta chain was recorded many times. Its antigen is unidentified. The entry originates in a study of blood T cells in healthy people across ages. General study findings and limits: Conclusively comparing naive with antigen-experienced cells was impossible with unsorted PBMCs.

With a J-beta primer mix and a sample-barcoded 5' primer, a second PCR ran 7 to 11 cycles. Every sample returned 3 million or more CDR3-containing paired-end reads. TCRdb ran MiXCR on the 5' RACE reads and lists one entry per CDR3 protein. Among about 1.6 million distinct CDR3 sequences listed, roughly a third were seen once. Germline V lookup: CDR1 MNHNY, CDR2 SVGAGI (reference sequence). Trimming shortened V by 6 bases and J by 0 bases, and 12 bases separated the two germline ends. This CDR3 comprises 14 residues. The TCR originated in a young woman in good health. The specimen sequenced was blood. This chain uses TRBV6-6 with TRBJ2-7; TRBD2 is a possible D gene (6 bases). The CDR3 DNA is TGTGCCAGCAGGCGGGACCTCAGCTCCTACGAGCAGTACTTC. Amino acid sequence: CASRRDLSSYEQYF.